Each of the 25 T cell receptor beta chains below was sequenced from the same sample in a study of blood T cell repertoires in COVID-19. Sequenced by immunoSEQ multiplex PCR; TCRdb stores in-frame clones only, minus some. The sample carries about 220,000 clones, 80% to 85% recorded once. Source material: peripheral blood. These receptors came from a young woman who had recovered from COVID-19.

The chain employs TRBV10-3 and TRBJ1-2; 10 positions agree with TRBD1. There are 14 residues in the CDR3. The junction had 4 bases not matched to a gene; V was cut back by 2 bases and J by 7 bases. Per the germline V gene, CDR1 is ENHRY and CDR2 is SYGVKD. The CDR3 region is CAISEEGQGLGYTF. As DNA, the CDR3 is TGTGCCATCAGTGAGGAGGGACAGGGGCTTGGCTACACCTTC.

J is TRBJ1-2 and V is TRBV5-1; D is possibly TRBD1 (6 bases). Trimming took 4 bases from V and 10 from J, leaving 26 bases between them. Germline values: CDR1 SGHRS, CDR2 YFSETQ. This CDR3 is built from 16 residues. The CDR3 loop is CASSPAPQGPPQLYTF. Here the CDR3 DNA reads TGCGCCAGCAGCCCCGCTCCACAGGGCCCTCCTCAACTCTACACCTTC.

The chain links TRBV27 to TRBJ2-7; 11 nucleotides align to TRBD1. Germline trimming cut 9 bases from V and 3 bases from J; bases unmatched to any gene: 10. Germline V gene data show CDR1 as MNHEY and CDR2 as SMNVEV (reference sequence). The CDR3 has 15 residues. CDR3 in DNA: TGTGCCAGTACGGATACGGGACAGGGGGACTACGAGCAGTACTTC. It encodes CASTDTGQGDYEQYF.

This clone showed up just a few times. This chain links TRBV11-1 with TRBJ1-3; unclear D gene. With 0 bases removed from V and 4 bases from J, the gap between germline ends came to 16 bases. The CDR3 is made up of 17 amino acids. The germline V gene encodes CDR1 SGHAT and CDR2 FQDESV (reference sequence). CDR3 sequence reads: CASSLAGRYDVGNTIYF. Here the CDR3 DNA reads TGTGCCAGCAGCTTAGCGGGCCGGTACGACGTCGGAAACACCATATATTTT. The variable domain in full, completed from reference TRBV11-1 and TRBJ1-3, reads EAEVAQSPRYKITEKSQAVAFWCDPISGHATLYWYRQILGQGPELLVQFQDESVVDDSQLPKDRFSAERLKGVDSTLKIQPAELGDSAMYLCASSLAGRYDVGNTIYFGEGSWLTVV.

The CDR3 loop is CASTGTGPPEAFF. CDR3 coding DNA: TGTGCCAGCACCGGGACAGGGCCTCCTGAAGCTTTCTTT. The chain recombines TRBV28 with TRBJ1-1; 9 bases agree with TRBD1. The germline V gene has CDR1 MDHEN and CDR2 SYDVKM. The CDR3 has 13 amino acids. Trimming removed 7 bases from V and 6 bases from J; junction bases left unmatched: 6.

This clone was observed once. This chain links TRBV10-3 with TRBJ1-2; 7 bases are a match to TRBD1. Germline trimming cut 4 bases from V and 10 bases from J; bases unmatched to any gene: 6. Germline loops: CDR1 ENHRY, CDR2 SYGVKD. The CDR3 consists of 12 residues. The CDR3 reads CAISGQGLDYTF. The CDR3 nucleotides read TGTGCCATCAGTGGACAGGGTCTGGACTACACCTTC.

The chain is built from TRBV29-1 and TRBJ2-7; D uncertain. Trimming cost V 1 base and J 4 bases, with 11 bases left between them. Germline V lookup: CDR1 SQVTM, CDR2 ANQGSEA. The CDR3 extends over 13 amino acids. The CDR3 region has the DNA TGCAGCGTTGAAGTAGTGTCGGGTTACGAGCAGTACTTC. Translating it yields CSVEVVSGYEQYF.

The chain uses TRBV6-6 and TRBJ2-5, with a possible D match to TRBD1 (6 bases). V was trimmed by 0 bases and J by 4 bases, leaving 9 bases between them. The CDR3 sequence is 14 residues long. Germline V lookup: CDR1 MNHNY, CDR2 SVGAGI (reference sequence). The CDR3 sequence is CASSYSGRGETQYF. The CDR3 DNA reads as TGTGCCAGCAGTTACTCGGGCAGGGGAGAGACCCAGTACTTC.

This chain joins TRBV7-9 and TRBJ2-1, with a weak D call TRBD2 (6 bases). Germline CDR1 SEHNR, CDR2 FQNEAQ (reference sequence). V was pared by 2 bases and J by 6 bases, with 17 bases between. This CDR3 spans 16 amino acids. In nucleotides, the CDR3 is TGTGCCAGCAGCTTATCTGCGGGACCTGGGGGCAATGAGCAGTTCTTC. It is translated as CASSLSAGPGGNEQFF.

The chain employs TRBV5-1 and TRBJ2-5, with D maybe TRBD1 (6 bases). The CDR3 is 16 amino acids. The V end lost 0 bases, the J end lost 1 base, and 13 bases lay between the germline ends. Germline assignment: CDR1 SGHRS and CDR2 YFSETQ. The CDR3 spells CASSLAWRTVQETQYF. The CDR3 DNA sequence: TGCGCCAGCAGCTTGGCCTGGAGGACAGTCCAAGAGACCCAGTACTTC.

V usage is TRBV2 and J usage is TRBJ1-1; D remains unclear. The germline V gene encodes CDR1 SNHLY and CDR2 FYNNEI. CDR3 size: 17 residues. V was shortened by 1 base and J by 1 base, with 16 bases between the two germline ends. For the CDR3, the DNA is TGTGCCAGCAGTGAAGGGCCCGCCGGCCGAGGGAACACTGAAGCTTTCTTT. This gives the protein CASSEGPAGRGNTEAFF.

This clone was found a few times. The rearrangement uses TRBV29-1 and TRBJ1-4; 7 nucleotides line up with TRBD1. The CDR3 extends over 13 amino acids. With 6 bases clipped from V and 8 bases from J, the junction kept 9 bases outside the gene matches. The germline CDR1 and CDR2 sequences are SQVTM and ANQGSEA. CDR3 sequence: CSVVDRAVEKLFF. The CDR3 nucleotides are TGCAGCGTAGTCGACAGGGCTGTGGAAAAACTGTTTTTT.

The chain uses TRBV3-1 (or the pseudogene TRBV3-2) and TRBJ2-1; 7 bases fit TRBD2. The CDR3 covers 14 residues. V was clipped by 2 bases and J by 8 bases; unmatched bases: 6. Germline CDR1 is LGHDT and CDR2 is YNNKEL (reference sequence). CDR3: CASSQLTSVDEQFF. The CDR3, as DNA: TGTGCCAGCAGCCAATTAACTAGCGTCGATGAGCAGTTCTTC.

This rearrangement joins TRBV6-6 to TRBJ2-7; TRBD1 agrees at 9 bases. This CDR3 has 23 amino acids. The J segment lost 7 bases and the V segment lost 5 bases, leaving 36 bases of the junction unmatched. Germline V gene lookup returns CDR1 MNHNY and CDR2 SVGAGI (reference sequence). In nucleotides, the CDR3 is TGTGCCAGCAGTCCCATGACGGTGCTCTGGACAGGGGATGATAGCGGCCCCTTGGAGGAGCAGTACTTC. Translated: CASSPMTVLWTGDDSGPLEEQYF.

This clone was observed a few times. V gene TRBV3-1 (or the pseudogene TRBV3-2) combines with J gene TRBJ1-2; TRBD1 aligns across 7 bases. Germline V gene data show CDR1 as LGHDT and CDR2 as YNNKEL (reference sequence). Trimming cost V 1 base and J 1 base; bases outside gene matches: 9. This CDR3 spans 17 amino acids. The CDR3: CASSQVVGQRRNYGYTF. DNA of the CDR3: TGTGCCAGCAGCCAAGTGGTGGGACAGCGTCGTAACTATGGCTACACCTTC.

This clone was observed a single time. The rearrangement links TRBV6-4 to TRBJ1-5; weak D call: TRBD1 (6 bases). There are 17 residues in the CDR3. V gave up 2 bases and J gave up 1 base, with 15 bases separating them. The V gene's germline CDR1 is MRHNA and CDR2 SNTAGT. The CDR3 region has the DNA TGTGCCAGCAGTGACCCTAAAAGGACAGCGAGCAATCAGCCCCAGCATTTT. The encoded protein is CASSDPKRTASNQPQHF.

For the CDR3, the DNA is TGTGCCAGCAGAGAGGCTAGCTCGGGCCCTTATGAGCAGTTCTTC. This sequence encodes CASREASSGPYEQFF. The chain uses TRBV7-3 and TRBJ2-1; D may be TRBD2 (5 bases). The CDR3 loop spans 15 amino acids. The germline V gene has CDR1 SGHTA and CDR2 FQGTGA. V was pared by 6 bases and J by 8 bases, with 20 bases between.

The chain has TRBV11-2 and TRBJ2-1; TRBD2 aligns across 10 bases. The V segment lost 7 bases and the J segment 0 bases; nucleotides outside the gene matches: 12. The germline CDR1 and CDR2 sequences are SGHAT and FQNNGV. The CDR3 totals 18 residues. The CDR3 loop reads CASNRRLAGLSSYNEQFF. CDR3 nucleotides: TGTGCCAGCAACAGAAGACTAGCGGGTTTGAGCTCCTACAATGAGCAGTTCTTC.

This chain uses TRBV10-1 with TRBJ1-1; D remains ambiguous. Germline loops: CDR1 WNHNN, CDR2 SYGVQD (reference sequence). Trimming stripped 2 bases from V and 0 bases from J, with 13 bases between. The CDR3 contains 16 residues. This CDR3 reads CASSEDRQRMNTEAFF. CDR3 DNA sequence: TGCGCCAGCAGTGAGGACCGCCAGCGGATGAACACTGAAGCTTTCTTT.

CDR3 in amino acids: CASSYAGTGVGKLFF. CDR3 sequence (DNA): TGTGCCAGCAGTTATGCCGGGACAGGCGTTGGAAAACTGTTTTTT. The chain carries TRBV6-6 and TRBJ1-4, with TRBD1 matching 8 bases. The CDR3 has 15 residues. J lost 10 bases, V lost 3 bases, and 10 bases had no gene match. Germline CDR1 and CDR2: MNHNY and SVGAGI (reference sequence).

With regard to this clone: This same CDR3 is encoded by further DNA sequences in the sample. The V call is TRBV6-5, the J call TRBJ1-1; a possible D gene is TRBD1 (6 bases). V was trimmed by 2 bases and J by 6 bases, leaving 13 bases between them. From germline, CDR1 is MNHEY and CDR2 SVGAGI. The CDR3 spans 14 residues. The CDR3 DNA sequence: TGTGCCAGCAGTTACACTGGACAGTTGGCTGAAGCTTTCTTT. Its protein product is CASSYTGQLAEAFF.

DNA of the CDR3: TGCGCCAGCTCTGATCGGGGGGCCCCCCCCTACGAGCAGTACTTC. Its translation is CASSDRGAPPYEQYF. The chain couples TRBV10-2 to TRBJ2-7; a possible D gene is TRBD2 (7 bases). Germline CDR1 is WSHSY and CDR2 is SAAADI. The CDR3 spans 15 residues. The ends were cut back, 8 bases at V and 2 bases at J, with 19 bases in the middle.

This chain uses TRBV18 with TRBJ2-2, with D possibly matching TRBD1 (6 bases). V was shortened by 0 bases and J by 3 bases, with 11 bases between the two germline ends. This CDR3 has 16 residues. From germline, CDR1 is KGHSH and CDR2 LQKENI. CDR3 bases: TGTGCCAGCTCACCACCGGCAGGGGCGGACACCGGGGAGCTGTTTTTT. Amino acid sequence: CASSPPAGADTGELFF.

V is TRBV24-1 and J is TRBJ2-3; weak D call: TRBD1 (5 bases). Germline lookup yields CDR1 KGHDR and CDR2 SFDVKD. Trimming took off 0 bases at V and 7 bases at J, with 13 bases between the two ends. The CDR3 is 15 amino acids. This CDR3 is CATSDLRIKGNTQYF. The CDR3 nucleotides are TGTGCCACCAGTGATTTGAGGATTAAGGGGAATACGCAGTATTTT.

This rearrangement joins TRBV30 to TRBJ2-7; 8 bases are a match to TRBD1. The CDR3 has 14 amino acids. V gave up 3 bases and J gave up 0 bases; unmatched junction bases: 4. CDR1 is GTSNPN and CDR2 is SVGIG in the germline V gene (reference sequence). CDR3 in amino acids: CAWRSTGGSYEQYF. The CDR3 DNA sequence: TGTGCCTGGAGATCCACAGGGGGCTCCTACGAGCAGTACTTC. The variable domain in full, with the rest retrieved from reference TRBV30 and TRBJ2-7, is SQTIHQWPATLVQPVGSPLSLECTVEGTSNPNLYWYRQAAGRGLQLLFYSVGIGQISSEVPQNLSASRPQDRQFILSSKKLLLSDSGFYLCAWRSTGGSYEQYFGPGTRLTVT.